The present entry profiles one T cell receptor beta chain with its context. A few counts support this clonotype. The clone's antigen remains unknown. The record has no base qualities; no much larger clone is one base away. The library was built by means of 5' RACE. This sample was sequenced with an Illumina HiSeq 2000. A universal primer binding site was introduced by template switching, and a unique molecular identifier was present in the final cDNA, enabling accurate counting of TCR cDNA molecules. Specific primers in the conserved constant-segment region were used to synthesize first-strand cDNA for TCR alpha and beta chains. Each cDNA library was double barcoded, with a SMART-Mk sample barcode plus Illumina barcodes, to control for contamination. TruSeq adapter sequences, together with Illumina sample barcodes, were added in two successive PCR steps. Sequencing of the TCR alpha and beta cDNA libraries was done on the Illumina HiSeq platform using custom primers. On the study's bioinformatics: Raw reads were processed with MiGEC to extract unique molecular identifiers, and MiXCR was used to determine CDR3 positions. For each individual, recombination models were inferred using an EM algorithm with the repgenHMM and IGoR tools. The tcR package in R was used for shared clonotype analysis, with sharing normalized by the product of cloneset sizes. To study raw recombination without the effects of thymic and clonal selection, out-of-frame nonproductive sequences were analyzed. In TCRdb, the public reads were trimmed at Q25 with fastp and aligned with MiXCR, with productive beta chains retained. Identical CDR3 proteins give one entry, which carries the most common genes and DNA. The V and J calls and clone size are TCRdb's, not the authors'. Present in this sample are more than 1.5 million distinct CDR3 sequences, 32% of which were seen just once. The biggest ten clones account for about 0.27% of the sample.

The data are from a study of identical twins listed by TCRdb under 2016. About the study as a whole: The study deep-sequenced TCR alpha and beta repertoires from monozygotic twins, unrelated adults of various ages and cord blood to test whether fetal clonotypes persist. Replicate twin experiments were performed at different times using different library preparation protocols to rule out contamination. Overall results and qualifications from the work: Because the same donors could not be followed over many years, conclusions were based on cross-sectional statistical analysis. The excess sharing between twins in beta out-of-frame sequences was weaker because fewer shared sequences reduced the signal-to-noise ratio. Compared with coincidental sharing between unrelated individuals, an excess of low generation-probability sequences was observed among out-of-frame TCR alpha sequences shared between twins. Out-of-frame TCR alpha sharing in monozygotic twins was systematically underestimated by recombination models, whereas sharing between unrelated individuals was in agreement with the recombination models. Abundant cord blood beta clonotypes had fewer insertions, young adult naive repertoires showed a similar but weaker trend, and memory repertoires showed no such trend. Zero-insertion analyses could be partly confounded by invariant T cells such as MAIT and iNKT, although diverse VJ usage argued against such confounding for most clonotypes.

All donors were healthy Caucasians. V sheds 1 base and J sheds 4 bases, leaving 15 bases between their ends. According to the germline V gene, CDR1 reads MGHRA and CDR2 reads YSYEKL. The CDR3 spans 16 residues, from the cysteine through the phenylalanine. The CDR3 DNA has 48 bases and is translated from base 1. The rearranged chain carries TRBV4-1 and TRBJ2-3, with a tentative D call of TRBD1 or TRBD2, each matching 7 bases. The receptor was derived from a newborn girl in good health. Sequenced material: cord blood. The CDR3 has the sequence CASSQGRGGRADTQYF. The DNA sequence reads TGCGCCAGCAGCCAAGGCAGGGGGGGCAGAGCAGATACGCAGTATTTT.